What follows are 15 T cell receptor beta chains derived from one specimen sequenced in a study of shared clonotypes between healthy human individuals. Only in-frame clones appear in the TCRdb table, and some are missing; sequencing was by immunoSEQ multiplex PCR. The data contain roughly 2,500,000 clones, 93% of them seen just once; the ten biggest clones take up around 0.37%. What was sequenced was naive CD4+ T cells from PBMCs. As for subset: CD45RA+ positively selected. These receptors were obtained from a man younger than 35 in good health. Some clones in this sample may be carry-over from other donors' samples.

The V gene is TRBV7-9, the J gene TRBJ2-7; D possibly corresponds to TRBD2 (6 bases). CDR3 size: 15 residues. Germline V lookup: CDR1 SEHNR, CDR2 FQNEAQ (reference sequence). V shed 4 bases and J shed 4 bases, with 17 bases lying between them. The CDR3 region is CASSSGVGGGYEQYF. CDR3 coding DNA: TGTGCCAGCAGCTCGGGGGTGGGAGGAGGGTACGAGCAGTACTTC. Looking up the rest from reference TRBV7-9 and TRBJ2-7 gives the full variable domain: DTGVSQNPRHKITKRGQNVTFRCDPISEHNRLYWYRQTLGQGPEFLTYFQNEAQLEKSRLLSDRFSAERPKGSFSTLEIQRTEQGDSAMYLCASSSGVGGGYEQYFGPGTRLTVT.

This chain joins TRBV9 and TRBJ2-1, with 7 positions matching TRBD1. CDR1 and CDR2 (germline): SGDLS, YYNGEE. V gave up 4 bases and J gave up 4 bases; unmatched junction bases: 17. The CDR3 is made up of 18 amino acids. The CDR3 loop reads CASSLGIRDSQVYNEQFF. DNA for the CDR3: TGTGCCAGCAGCCTAGGAATCCGGGACAGTCAAGTTTACAATGAGCAGTTCTTC.

The CDR3 coding sequence is TGTGCCAGCAGTGTGCAGGCCCGGGAAGAGACCCAGTACTTC. It yields the protein CASSVQAREETQYF. The chain couples TRBV2 to TRBJ2-5, with unresolved D. V lost 4 bases, J lost 3 bases, and 12 bases lay in between. The CDR3 is 14 residues long. CDR1 and CDR2 (germline): SNHLY, FYNNEI.

The chain is built from TRBV7-8 and TRBJ2-5; 10 positions match TRBD1. V shed 5 bases and J 5 bases; nucleotides not matched to a gene: 11. The CDR3 consists of 16 residues. Germline CDR1 and CDR2: SGHVS and FQNEAQ. The CDR3 region is CASSKTRTGGVETQYF. CDR3 DNA sequence: TGTGCCAGCAGCAAGACTCGGACAGGGGGAGTGGAGACCCAGTACTTC.

The J gene is TRBJ2-7, the V gene TRBV6-5; 13 bases are a match to TRBD2. The CDR3 is made up of 16 amino acids. The V and J ends lost 4 bases and 0 bases, in that order; junction bases with no gene match: 3. Germline values: CDR1 MNHEY, CDR2 SVGAGI. CDR3 residues: CASSWGLAGTSYEQYF. CDR3 DNA: TGTGCCAGCAGTTGGGGACTAGCGGGGACCTCCTACGAGCAGTACTTC.

For the CDR3, the DNA is TGTGCCAGCTCACCAGGGGGCGGGTCACCCCTCCACTTT. Protein product: CASSPGGGSPLHF. This chain connects TRBV18 to TRBJ1-6, with a possible D match to TRBD1 (6 bases). CDR3 length: 13 residues. V was clipped by 2 bases and J by 10 bases, with 9 bases between them. CDR1 is KGHSH and CDR2 is LQKENI in the germline V gene.

This clone showed up just once. The chain combines TRBV29-1 with TRBJ2-7; D is possibly TRBD2 (5 bases). This CDR3 contains 13 residues. The ends were cut back, 7 bases at V and 0 bases at J, with 13 bases in the middle. Germline V lookup: CDR1 SQVTM, CDR2 ANQGSEA. The CDR3 here is CSGVTSFSYEQYF. CDR3 nucleotides: TGCAGCGGGGTCACTAGTTTCTCCTACGAGCAGTACTTC.

The genes are TRBV20-1 and TRBJ2-1, with D possibly being TRBD2 (6 bases). CDR1 is DFQATT, CDR2 SNEGSKA, per germline (reference sequence). The length of the CDR3 is 11 residues. V dropped 6 bases and J dropped 6 bases, with 9 bases sitting between them. The DNA for the CDR3 is TGCAGTGCCGGGGACTTCAATGAGCAGTTCTTC. This translates into CSAGDFNEQFF.

The genes are TRBV28 and TRBJ1-1; TRBD1 aligns across 8 bases. Looked up from germline, CDR1 is MDHEN and CDR2 is SYDVKM. The CDR3 consists of 15 residues. V was clipped by 3 bases and J by 1 base; unmatched bases: 4. CDR3 sequence reads: CASSFGQGTNTEAFF. CDR3 nucleotide sequence: TGTGCCAGCAGTTTTGGACAGGGAACGAACACTGAAGCTTTCTTT.

The genes are TRBV4-2 and TRBJ1-6; no definite D call. Trimming stripped 1 base from V and 7 bases from J, with 11 bases between. This CDR3 is 15 amino acids long. Germline CDR1 is LGHNA and CDR2 is YNFKEQ. CDR3 nucleotides: TGTGCCAGCAGCCAAGGGCCATCAGTCAATTCACCCCTCCACTTT. Translated: CASSQGPSVNSPLHF.

The chain joins TRBV5-5 to TRBJ1-2, with D maybe TRBD1 (6 bases). V dropped 0 bases and J dropped 3 bases, with 21 bases sitting between them. CDR3 length: 18 amino acids. Germline loops: CDR1 SGHKS, CDR2 YYEKEE (reference sequence). The CDR3 DNA reads as TGTGCCAGCAGCTTGGATCCTAGGGGCAGGGGAGCGTACTATGGCTACACCTTC. It specifies CASSLDPRGRGAYYGYTF.

The chain links TRBV12-5 to TRBJ1-3, with D uncertain. The CDR3 sequence is 16 residues long. Deletions cut 4 bases from V and 0 bases from J, with 13 bases between. The germline V gene has CDR1 LGHNT and CDR2 FRNRAP. CDR3: CASGWGTPASGNTIYF. CDR3 DNA sequence: TGTGCTAGTGGTTGGGGAACGCCTGCCTCTGGAAACACCATATATTTT.

J is TRBJ2-7 and V is TRBV30; D tentatively reads TRBD1 or TRBD2 (5 bases each). Trimming took off 4 bases at V and 0 bases at J, with 16 bases between the two ends. The CDR3 length is 15 residues. The germline CDR1 and CDR2 sequences are GTSNPN and SVGIG (reference sequence). The CDR3 here is CAWNGGGRSSYEQYF. The CDR3 DNA reads as TGTGCCTGGAATGGTGGGGGAAGGAGCTCCTACGAGCAGTACTTC.

The V gene is TRBV5-1, the J gene TRBJ2-1; the match to TRBD2 covers 10 bases. Germline assignment: CDR1 SGHRS and CDR2 YFSETQ. V lost 1 base and J lost 10; bases outside the gene matches: 11. CDR3 length: 16 amino acids. The CDR3 bases are TGCGCCAGCAGCTTGAGTCGTAGCGGGAGGACCCTAGAGCAGTTCTTC. Its protein is CASSLSRSGRTLEQFF.

The chain combines TRBV28 with TRBJ1-1; a possible D gene is TRBD1 (5 bases). CDR1 MDHEN and CDR2 SYDVKM come from the germline V gene. Between the trimmed V and J ends, which lost 3 bases and 2 bases, there was a span of 16 bases. This CDR3 has 16 amino acids. CDR3 DNA sequence: TGTGCCAGCAGTTTGAATGGTCCAGGGTCCAACACTGAAGCTTTCTTT. It codes for CASSLNGPGSNTEAFF.